This TCR beta chain was recovered during a study of shared clonotypes between healthy human individuals. Turning to the study itself: Per donor, CD8 memory used one plate, CD8 naive used two, CD4 memory used three and CD4 naive used three. The study, taken as a whole, reports: On the whole, naive subsets had larger estimated richness than memory subsets had.

CD45RO-negative cells were positively selected for CCR7, leaving out terminally differentiated effector memory CD45RA+ cells. Germline CDR1 and CDR2: LNHDA and SQIVND (reference sequence). V lost 7 bases and J lost 2, with 8 bases in between. This CDR3 comprises 13 residues. A remark on this clone: What it recognizes is unknown.

The protocol was immunoSEQ multiplex PCR, while the TCRdb copy is restricted to in-frame clones and leaves out a portion. The sample yields 560,000 or so clones, about 95% seen once. The sequence was collected from a woman aged 25-40 years in good health. The rearrangement uses TRBV19 and TRBJ2-2; D gene ambiguous. Input material: naive CD8+ T cells sorted from blood. In DNA, the CDR3 is TGTGCCAGTAAGCCAGCCAACACCGGGGAGCTGTTTTTT. Its protein product is CASKPANTGELFF.